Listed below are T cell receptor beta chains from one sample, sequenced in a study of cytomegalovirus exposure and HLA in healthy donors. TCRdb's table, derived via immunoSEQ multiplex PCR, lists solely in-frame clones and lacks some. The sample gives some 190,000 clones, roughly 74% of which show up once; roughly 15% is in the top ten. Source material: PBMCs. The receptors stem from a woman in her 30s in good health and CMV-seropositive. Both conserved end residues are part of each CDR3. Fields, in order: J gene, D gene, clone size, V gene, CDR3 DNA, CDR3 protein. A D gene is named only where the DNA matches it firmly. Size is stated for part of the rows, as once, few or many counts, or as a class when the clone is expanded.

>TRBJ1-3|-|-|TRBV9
TGTGCCAGCAGCGTAGGGGCAGGCCCCCCCTCTGGAAACACCATATATTTT
CASSVGAGPPSGNTIYF
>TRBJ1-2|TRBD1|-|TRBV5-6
TGTGCCAGCAGCTTCCGAACCGGGACAGCTGCTAACTATGGCTACACCTTC
CASSFRTGTAANYGYTF
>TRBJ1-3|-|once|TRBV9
TGTGCCAGCAGCGTAAACAGGAACACCATATATTTT
CASSVNRNTIYF
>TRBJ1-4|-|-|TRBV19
TGTGCCACTGTCGACAGGTCAAATGAAAAACTGTTTTTT
CATVDRSNEKLFF
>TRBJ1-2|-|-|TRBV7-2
TGTGCCAGCAGCTTAGCGCAGGCAGCTAACTATGGCTACACCTTC
CASSLAQAANYGYTF
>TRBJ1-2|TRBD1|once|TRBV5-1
TGCGCCAGCAGCTTGGGGGGACAGGGGCGAGCTAACTATGGCTACACCTTC
CASSLGGQGRANYGYTF
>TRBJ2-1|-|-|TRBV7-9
TGTGCCAGCAGCTTAGGTGTGGGAGCCCCCTACAATGAGCAGTTCTTC
CASSLGVGAPYNEQFF
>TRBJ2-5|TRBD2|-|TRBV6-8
TGTGCCAGCAGTACCCCGACTAGCGGGGGGCTAAACCAAGAGACCCAGTACTTC
CASSTPTSGGLNQETQYF
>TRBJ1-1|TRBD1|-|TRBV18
TGTGCCAGCTCACCATCGGGACAGGCGGACACTGAAGCTTTCTTT
CASSPSGQADTEAFF
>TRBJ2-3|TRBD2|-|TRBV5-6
TGTGCCAGCAGCCTCCTAAAGCGGGGGGGCCTGACAGATACGCAGTATTTT
CASSLLKRGGLTDTQYF
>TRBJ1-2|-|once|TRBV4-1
TGCGCCAGCAGCCAAGATGGGACTACTAATGGCTACACCTTC
CASSQDGTTNGYTF
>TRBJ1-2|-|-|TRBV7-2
TGTGCCAGCAGCTTTGGGACATTACGTAACTATGGCTACACCTTC
CASSFGTLRNYGYTF
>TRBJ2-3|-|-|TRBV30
TGTGCCATTTCAGGGGCACCTTATACAGATACGCAGTATTTT
CAISGAPYTDTQYF
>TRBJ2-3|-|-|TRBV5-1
TGCGCCAGCAGCCCGAATGGGCCTCGGGATACGCAGTATTTT
CASSPNGPRDTQYF
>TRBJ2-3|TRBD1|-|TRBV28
TGTGCCAGCAGACACGCTGTCCCGGGACAGGGGATTGTATCCACAGATACGCAGTATTTT
CASRHAVPGQGIVSTDTQYF
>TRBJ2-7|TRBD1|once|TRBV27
TGTGCCAGCAGTTTATCACCCCACGGACAGGGGGCGGGTTCCTACGAGCAGTACTTC
CASSLSPHGQGAGSYEQYF
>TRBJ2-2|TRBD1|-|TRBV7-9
TGTGCCAGCAACCCAAGGGCCACAGGGGGCCCGAACACCGGGGAGCTGTTTTTT
CASNPRATGGPNTGELFF
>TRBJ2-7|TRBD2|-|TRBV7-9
TGTGCCACGGAGAGTTTAGCGGGAGGGTCGGTGGTCTACGAGCAGTACTTC
CATESLAGGSVVYEQYF
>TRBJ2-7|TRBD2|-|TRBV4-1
TGCGCCAGCAGCCAAGTGATCCAGCGGGAGAGGTACGAGCAGTACTTC
CASSQVIQRERYEQYF
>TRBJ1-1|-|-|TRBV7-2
TGTGCCAGCAGCTTAGGTAGTGGCACTGAAGCTTTCTTT
CASSLGSGTEAFF
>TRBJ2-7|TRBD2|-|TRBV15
TGTGCCACCAGCAGACCTACCCAGAGCGGGGGCCTCTCCTACGAGCAGTACTTC
CATSRPTQSGGLSYEQYF
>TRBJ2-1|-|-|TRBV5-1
TGCGCCAGCAGCTTAGTAGCGGATGCCTACAATGAGCAGTTCTTC
CASSLVADAYNEQFF
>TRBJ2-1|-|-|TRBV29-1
TGCAGCGTTGTCGAACGGGGAAACAATGAGCAGTTCTTC
CSVVERGNNEQFF
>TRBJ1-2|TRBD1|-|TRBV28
TGTGCCAGCAGCCAGGGGGCCTCTAACTATGGCTACACCTTC
CASSQGASNYGYTF
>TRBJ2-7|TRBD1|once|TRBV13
TGTGCCAGCAGCTTAGGCGACAGGGGGCGGGAGCAGTACTTC
CASSLGDRGREQYF
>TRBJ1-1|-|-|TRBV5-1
TGCGCCAGCAGCTTGGATCCGGGGACTGAAGCTTTCTTT
CASSLDPGTEAFF
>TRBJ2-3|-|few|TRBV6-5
TGTGCCAGGCCTCGGGACATTGCGCAGTATTTT
CARPRDIAQYF
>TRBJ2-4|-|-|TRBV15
TGTGCCACCAGCAGCGGAACTAGGGATAGTGACATTCAGTACTTC
CATSSGTRDSDIQYF
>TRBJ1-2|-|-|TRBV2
TGTGCCAGCAGTGTGGGCAGGGATGGAGGCTACACCTTC
CASSVGRDGGYTF
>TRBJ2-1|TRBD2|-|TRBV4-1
TGCGCCAGCAGCCAAGAAATGAGGCGGGGGGGCAATGAGCAGTTCTTC
CASSQEMRRGGNEQFF
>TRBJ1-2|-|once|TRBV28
TGTGCCAGCAGGGGAGCCCTCTATGGCTACACCTTC
CASRGALYGYTF
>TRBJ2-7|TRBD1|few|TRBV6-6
TGTGCCAGCAGTTACGGGACAGGGGTATACGAGCAGTACTTC
CASSYGTGVYEQYF
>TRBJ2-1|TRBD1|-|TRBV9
TGTGCCAGCAGTACCGGGACAGGGAGTAGAGGTGATGAGCAGTTCTTC
CASSTGTGSRGDEQFF
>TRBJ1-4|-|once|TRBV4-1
TGCGCCAGCAGCCAAGATTCTCTGTCTGAAAAACTGTTTTTT
CASSQDSLSEKLFF
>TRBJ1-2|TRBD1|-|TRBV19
TGTGCCAGTAGTATATCCAGTCGGACAGGGTCCTATGGCTACACCTTC
CASSISSRTGSYGYTF
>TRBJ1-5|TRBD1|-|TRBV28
TGTGCCAGCAGCACACAGGGGGCTTTGATTTATAGCGATCAGCCCCAGCATTTT
CASSTQGALIYSDQPQHF
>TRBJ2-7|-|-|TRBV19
TGTGCCAGTAGTATAGTATACAGATCCTACGAGCAGTACTTC
CASSIVYRSYEQYF
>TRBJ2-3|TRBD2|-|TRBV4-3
TGCGCCAGCAGCCAACTTCTAGCGGGTACGCAGTATTTT
CASSQLLAGTQYF
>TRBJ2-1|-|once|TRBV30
TGTGCCTGGAGTGCGCAACCGCCGGGTGAGCAGTTCTTC
CAWSAQPPGEQFF
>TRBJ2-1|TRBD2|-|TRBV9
TGTGCCAGCAGCGTAGGGACTAGCGGGGGGGCTGAGCAGTTCTTC
CASSVGTSGGAEQFF
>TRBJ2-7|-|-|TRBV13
TGTGCCAGCAGCCAAGGGGGGGGGCTGTACGAGCAGTACTTC
CASSQGGGLYEQYF
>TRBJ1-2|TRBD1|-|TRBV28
TGTGCCAGCAGTTCGACAGGGGAGAATGGCTATGGCTACACCTTC
CASSSTGENGYGYTF
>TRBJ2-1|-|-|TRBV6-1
TGTGCCAGCAGTGAAATAAACAATGAGCAGTTCTTC
CASSEINNEQFF
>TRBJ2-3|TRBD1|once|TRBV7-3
TGTGCCAGCGCTCTTACAAGACAGGGGAAAGATACGCAGTATTTT
CASALTRQGKDTQYF
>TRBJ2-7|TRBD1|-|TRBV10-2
TGCGCCAGCAGTGAGGCCTCCGGGACAGACTCCTACGAGCAGTACTTC
CASSEASGTDSYEQYF
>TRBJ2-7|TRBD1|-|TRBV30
TGTGCCTGGAGTTCCGGGACAGGGGGCTTCTACGAGCAGTACTTC
CAWSSGTGGFYEQYF
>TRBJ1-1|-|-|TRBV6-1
TGTGCCAGCAGCGGACTAAGGAGTGAAGCTTTCTTT
CASSGLRSEAFF
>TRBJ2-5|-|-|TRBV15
TGTGCCACCAGCAGGCCCGCCAACATCGAAATGTACTTC
CATSRPANIEMYF
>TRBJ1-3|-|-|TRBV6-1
TGTGCCAGCAGTGCGACCGCGGGCTCTGGAAACACCATATATTTT
CASSATAGSGNTIYF
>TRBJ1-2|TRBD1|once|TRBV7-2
TGTGCCAGCAGCTTATCGACGGGACAGGGTGGCTATGGCTACACCTTC
CASSLSTGQGGYGYTF
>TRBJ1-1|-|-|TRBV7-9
TGTTCCAGCAGCTCCGGGATGCGCCGGGCTGAAGCTTTCTTT
CSSSSGMRRAEAFF